The 6 T cell receptor beta chains below were found in one sample sequenced in a study of OX40 agonist ivuxolimab in advanced cancers. Sequencing was performed with immunoSEQ multiplex PCR; in TCRdb, only in-frame clones are kept and a portion is missing. The sample yields tens of thousands of clones, roughly 84% seen once. Sequencing used CD4+ or CD8+ T cells sorted from blood, obtained in a trial of the OX40 agonist ivuxolimab. The receptor set was obtained from an adult with an advanced solid tumor such as melanoma, head and neck, liver or kidney cancer.

CDR3 nucleotide sequence: TGTGCCAGCAGCACCCGACAGGGCGGGACTTACGAGCAGTACTTC. As protein: CASSTRQGGTYEQYF. The chain links TRBV11-2 to TRBJ2-7, with D possibly matching TRBD1 (7 bases). Deletions cut 5 bases from V and 4 bases from J, with 18 bases between. Germline V gene sequence: CDR1 SGHAT, CDR2 FQNNGV. CDR3 length: 15 residues.

This clone has a handful of counts. The V gene is TRBV6-1, the J gene TRBJ1-5; perhaps TRBD1 as D (6 bases). The CDR3 covers 14 residues. The V gene lost 6 bases and the J gene lost 2 bases, with 11 bases spanning the gap. Per the germline V gene, CDR1 is MNHNS and CDR2 is SASEGT. CDR3 nucleotide sequence: TGTGCCAGCAGCGCAAACAGGGGCAATCAGCCCCAGCATTTT. Translated: CASSANRGNQPQHF.

The rearrangement joins TRBV19 to TRBJ1-2; D ambiguous. The CDR3 has 14 residues. Germline CDR1 and CDR2: LNHDA and SQIVND (reference sequence). The germline V and J ends were trimmed by 3 bases and 5 bases, with 13 bases remaining between them. DNA for the CDR3: TGTGCCAGTAGTATTCCCCGACTGGGGTATGGCTACACCTTC. Translating gives CASSIPRLGYGYTF.

This chain connects TRBV15 to TRBJ1-5, with 7 nucleotides matching TRBD1. The CDR3 extends over 15 amino acids. V was clipped by 8 bases and J by 0 bases; unmatched bases: 7. Germline CDR1 reads LNHNV; CDR2 reads YYDKDF (reference sequence). DNA for the CDR3: TGTGCCACCCTAGGAGGGGGCAATAGCAATCAGCCCCAGCATTTT. Translation: CATLGGGNSNQPQHF.

V gene TRBV19 combines with J gene TRBJ1-4, with 8 bases fitting TRBD1. CDR1 and CDR2 (germline): LNHDA, SQIVND (reference sequence). The CDR3 consists of 15 residues. J gave up 5 bases and V 10 bases, and 12 bases lay outside the gene matches. The CDR3 DNA reads as TGTGCCACCCTGTCGCAGGGGGCTGCAAATGAAAAACTGTTTTTT. Its protein is CATLSQGAANEKLFF.

The chain recombines TRBV7-9 with TRBJ2-2, with a tentative D call TRBD1 (5 bases). Germline V gene sequence: CDR1 SEHNR, CDR2 FQNEAQ (reference sequence). V was cut by 5 bases and J by 4 bases, with 11 bases left in between. The CDR3 covers 14 residues. CDR3 in DNA: TGTGCCAGCAGCCAAGACAGTGCCACCGGGGAGCTGTTTTTT. The encoded protein is CASSQDSATGELFF.